This TCR beta chain was profiled in a study of cytomegalovirus exposure and HLA in healthy donors. With 60 Vbeta and 13 Jbeta primers, the PCR was carried out. Assay: immunoSEQ multiplex PCR; the TCRdb copy retains only in-frame clones and omits some. Counted here are about 150,000 clones, under 10% occurring once; the ten biggest clones make up roughly 7%. Findings and caveats of the study: A later analysis showed that HLA-associated TCR beta chains had undergone more clonal expansion than equally common others. Roughly uniform depth of sequencing across donors was assumed in presence/absence analyses. Investigators reported approximately 150 TCR beta chains as tied to cytomegalovirus.

This CDR3 has 13 amino acids. Germline V gene sequence: CDR1 MRHNA, CDR2 SNTAGT. The V gene lost 3 bases and the J gene lost 3 bases, with 5 bases spanning the gap. Notes on this clone: Its target is not known.

The sequencing input was PBMCs. The source is a woman in her forties in good health and CMV-seropositive. The rearrangement links TRBV6-4 to TRBJ2-2; D remains ambiguous. CDR3 in DNA: TGTGCCAGCAGTGATTCATACACCGGGGAGCTGTTTTTT. As protein: CASSDSYTGELFF.